The 20 T cell receptor beta chains reported below all come from one sample, sequenced in a study of cytomegalovirus exposure and HLA in healthy donors. The PCR made use of 60 Vbeta and 13 Jbeta primers. Profiling relied on immunoSEQ multiplex PCR, and the TCRdb table lists in-frame clones only, not all of them. The sample records about 200,000 clones, roughly 80% being singletons. The material sequenced was PBMCs. These receptors all stem from a woman between 45 and 65 years old in good health and CMV-seropositive.

V gene TRBV6-6 combines with J gene TRBJ2-3; 15 bases agree with TRBD2. Germline lookup yields CDR1 MNHNY and CDR2 SVGAGI (reference sequence). J lost 6 bases, V lost 4 bases, and 2 bases had no gene match. The CDR3 sequence is 15 residues long. The CDR3 bases are TGTGCCAGCAGTTCCGGACTAGCGGGGGGGGATACGCAGTATTTT. It codes for CASSSGLAGGDTQYF.

J is TRBJ1-2 and V is TRBV5-6, with D possibly matching TRBD1 (6 bases). The ends were cut back, 5 bases at V and 4 bases at J, with 15 bases in the middle. The CDR3 is made up of 14 amino acids. Germline loops: CDR1 SGHDT, CDR2 YYEEEE. This CDR3 reads CASSLRGGTYGYTF. In DNA form, the CDR3 reads TGTGCCAGCAGTTTGAGAGGGGGAACCTATGGCTACACCTTC. The full variable domain, completed using reference TRBV5-6 and TRBJ1-2, is DAGVTQSPTHLIKTRGQQVTLRCSPKSGHDTVSWYQQALGQGPQFIFQYYEEEERQRGNFPDRFSGHQFPNYSSELNVNALLLGDSALYLCASSLRGGTYGYTFGSGTRLTVV.

The chain joins TRBV5-6 to TRBJ2-5; 9 bases agree with TRBD1. The J call may be incorrect, as the DNA end agrees better with TRBJ2-7. Per the germline V gene, CDR1 is SGHDT and CDR2 is YYEEEE. The CDR3 contains 14 residues. The CDR3: CASSLQGATYEQYF. The CDR3 region has the DNA TGTGCCAGCAGCTTACAGGGGGCCACCTACGAGCAGTACTTC.

The J gene is TRBJ1-2, the V gene TRBV13, with 7 positions matching TRBD1. After removal of 5 bases from V and 2 bases from J, the junction contained 11 bases not matched to a gene. CDR1 and CDR2 from the germline V gene are PRHDT and FYEKMQ (reference sequence). There are 16 residues in the CDR3. The CDR3, as DNA: TGTGCCAGCAGCGCGAATCGGGACAGTAGGAACTATGGCTACACCTTC. It specifies CASSANRDSRNYGYTF.

This chain uses TRBV6-6 with TRBJ2-5; 8 bases match TRBD1. The J segment lost 3 bases and the V segment lost 4 bases, leaving 4 bases of the junction unmatched. Germline CDR1 and CDR2: MNHNY and SVGAGI (reference sequence). The CDR3 loop spans 14 amino acids. CDR3 amino acids: CASSSGQGEETQYF. The DNA of the CDR3 is TGTGCCAGCAGTTCCGGACAGGGTGAAGAGACCCAGTACTTC.

With regard to this clone: One junction end disagrees with the germline gene, perhaps due to a read error. The chain's CDR3 is CASSATFGPGNSQYF. The CDR3 coding sequence is TGTGCCAGCAGCGCTACCTTCGGTCCGGGGAACAGTCAGTACTTC. The chain employs TRBV6-4 and TRBJ2-4; D perhaps matches TRBD2 (5 bases). CDR3 length: 15 amino acids. CDR1 and CDR2 (germline): MRHNA, SNTAGT.

This CDR3 is CASGRGTSGREHEQFF. In DNA, the CDR3 is TGTGCCAGCGGGAGAGGGACTAGCGGGAGGGAACATGAGCAGTTCTTC. This chain joins TRBV28 and TRBJ2-1; TRBD2 aligns across 16 bases. The CDR3 consists of 16 residues. The germline CDR1 and CDR2 sequences are MDHEN and SYDVKM. V was pared by 8 bases and J by 8 bases, with 9 bases of the junction left unmatched.

The genes are TRBV15 and TRBJ2-7; TRBD1 agrees at 11 bases. The CDR3 has 15 residues. With V trimmed by 4 bases and J by 4 bases, 6 bases remained unmatched. The germline CDR1 and CDR2 sequences are LNHNV and YYDKDF (reference sequence). The CDR3 protein is CATSKTGQGGYEQYF. CDR3 bases: TGTGCCACCAGCAAAACGGGACAGGGGGGGTACGAGCAGTACTTC.

The rearrangement links TRBV27 to TRBJ1-5; D possibly corresponds to TRBD1 (5 bases). The CDR3 sequence is 18 residues long. Germline loops: CDR1 MNHEY, CDR2 SMNVEV (reference sequence). Deletions cut 5 bases from V and 1 base from J, with 21 bases between. The CDR3 nucleotides are TGTGCCAGCAGTCTACTCCCCAAAGGAGGGGTAAGCAATCAGCCCCAGCATTTT. Its protein product is CASSLLPKGGVSNQPQHF.

This clone showed up just a few times. The chain combines TRBV29-1 with TRBJ2-5; 12 bases fit TRBD1. V lost 7 bases, J lost 5 bases, and 2 bases stayed unmatched. Germline V gene data show CDR1 as SQVTM and CDR2 as ANQGSEA. This CDR3 comprises 12 residues. The CDR3 here is CSEGQGAETQYF. CDR3 DNA: TGCAGCGAGGGACAGGGGGCGGAGACCCAGTACTTC.

The chain joins TRBV10-3 to TRBJ2-1; TRBD1 matches 11 bases. The junction had 13 bases not matched to a gene; V was cut back by 3 bases and J by 15 bases. Germline values: CDR1 ENHRY, CDR2 SYGVKD. This CDR3 spans 15 amino acids. CDR3 sequence (DNA): TGTGCCATCAGTGATAGACCCCCCCAGGACAGGGGGCTGTTCTTC. Protein sequence: CAISDRPPQDRGLFF.

The gene calls are TRBV2 and TRBJ2-3; 14 bases fit TRBD2. V lost 10 bases, J lost 3 bases, and 15 bases stayed unmatched. Germline CDR1 is SNHLY and CDR2 is FYNNEI. The CDR3 loop spans 18 amino acids. In DNA, the CDR3 is TGTGCCACCCGAGGGACTAGCGGGGGCCGATTGGAGACAGATACGCAGTATTTT. Its protein product is CATRGTSGGRLETDTQYF.

This clone appeared once. This chain links TRBV5-6 with TRBJ1-1; 9 bases line up with TRBD1. The V segment lost 2 bases and the J segment 10 bases; nucleotides outside the gene matches: 3. The CDR3 extends over 12 amino acids. Germline V gene data show CDR1 as SGHDT and CDR2 as YYEEEE. As DNA, the CDR3 is TGTGCCAGCAGCTTCGGGACAGGGCGAGCTTTCTTT. This codes for CASSFGTGRAFF.

The rearrangement uses TRBV18 and TRBJ2-5; perhaps TRBD2 as D (5 bases). Germline V gene data show CDR1 as KGHSH and CDR2 as LQKENI. Trimming took 3 bases from V and 2 from J, leaving 16 bases between them. The CDR3 length is 16 residues. CDR3 DNA sequence: TGTGCCAGCTCACCGGTTGAATCTGCGGGTCAAGAGACCCAGTACTTC. Its translation is CASSPVESAGQETQYF.

V is TRBV19 and J is TRBJ2-7; 9 positions match TRBD1. The trim removed 4 bases at V and 2 bases at J, leaving 3 bases unmatched. The CDR3 extends over 14 amino acids. Germline assignment: CDR1 LNHDA and CDR2 SQIVND (reference sequence). The CDR3 nucleotides are TGTGCCAGTAGTACCGGGACAGGGACCTACGAGCAGTACTTC. It yields the protein CASSTGTGTYEQYF.

The CDR3 DNA follows: TGTGCCAGCAGTGCGACTAGCGGCACAGATACGCAGTATTTT. Protein: CASSATSGTDTQYF. The rearrangement links TRBV2 to TRBJ2-3; TRBD2 agrees at 8 bases. This CDR3 is built from 14 residues. Germline CDR1 SNHLY, CDR2 FYNNEI. The trim removed 4 bases at V and 1 base at J, leaving 1 base unmatched.

The rearrangement joins TRBV29-1 to TRBJ1-1, with TRBD1 matching 7 bases. The germline V gene encodes CDR1 SQVTM and CDR2 ANQGSEA. The V segment lost 6 bases and the J segment 3 bases; nucleotides outside the gene matches: 7. The CDR3 sequence is 13 residues long. CDR3 DNA sequence: TGCAGCGTCCACAGGGGCACGGACACTGAAGCTTTCTTT. Translating gives CSVHRGTDTEAFF.

V gene TRBV27 combines with J gene TRBJ2-7; 11 bases line up with TRBD1. The V gene end was trimmed by 6 bases and the J gene end by 5 bases; junction bases not matched to a gene: 9. The length of the CDR3 is 15 residues. Germline CDR1 is MNHEY and CDR2 is SMNVEV (reference sequence). The DNA of the CDR3 is TGTGCCAGCAGCCGGAGGGCGGGACAGGGGGACGAGCAGTACTTC. Encoded protein: CASSRRAGQGDEQYF.

The rearrangement joins TRBV28 to TRBJ1-2; 10 bases map to TRBD1. Germline V gene lookup returns CDR1 MDHEN and CDR2 SYDVKM. V was pared by 8 bases and J by 8 bases, with 11 bases of the junction left unmatched. This CDR3 contains 14 residues. The CDR3 nucleotides are TGTGCCAGCGAAACCGGGACAGGGGTATACGGCTACACCTTC. This sequence encodes CASETGTGVYGYTF.

The CDR3: CSARTSGDTGELFF. The DNA for the CDR3 is TGCAGCGCCCGGACTAGCGGCGACACCGGGGAGCTGTTTTTT. This sequence joins TRBV29-1 and TRBJ2-2; 10 bases match TRBD2. The germline V gene has CDR1 SQVTM and CDR2 ANQGSEA. Trimming removed 7 bases from V and 3 bases from J; junction bases left unmatched: 5. The CDR3 spans 14 residues.